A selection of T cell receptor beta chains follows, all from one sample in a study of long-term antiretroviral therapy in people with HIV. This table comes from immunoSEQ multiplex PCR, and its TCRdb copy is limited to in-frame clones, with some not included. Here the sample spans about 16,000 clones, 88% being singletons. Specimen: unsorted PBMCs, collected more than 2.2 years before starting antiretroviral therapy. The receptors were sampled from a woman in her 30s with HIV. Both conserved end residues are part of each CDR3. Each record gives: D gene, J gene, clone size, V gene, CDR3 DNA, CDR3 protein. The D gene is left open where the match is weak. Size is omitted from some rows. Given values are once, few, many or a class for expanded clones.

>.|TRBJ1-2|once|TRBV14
TGTGCCAGCAGCCCCCTAACGGGGGGCTATGGCTACACCTTC
CASSPLTGGYGYTF
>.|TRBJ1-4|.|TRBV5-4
TGTGCCAGCAGCTTGGACAGGTTTAATGAAAAACTGTTTTTT
CASSLDRFNEKLFF
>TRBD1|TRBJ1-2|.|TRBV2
TGTGCCAGCTCACGAACGAGGGGGCCCTTGGGCTATGGCTACACCTTC
CASSRTRGPLGYGYTF
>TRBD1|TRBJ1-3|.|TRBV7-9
TGTGCCAGCAGCTCGTCAGGGGGTCCTCGAAACACCATATATTTT
CASSSSGGPRNTIYF
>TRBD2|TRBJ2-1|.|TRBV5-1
TGCGCCAGCAGCTTATGGCCTAGCGGGGGTACGTCCTACAATGAGCAGTTCTTC
CASSLWPSGGTSYNEQFF
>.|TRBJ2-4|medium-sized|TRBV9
TGTGCCAGCAGCCCCTCCGGGGGCCGAATAGCCAAAAACATTCAGTACTTC
CASSPSGGRIAKNIQYF
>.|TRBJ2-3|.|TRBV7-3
TGTGCCAGCAGCTTATCTACTAGCACAGATACGCAGTATTTT
CASSLSTSTDTQYF
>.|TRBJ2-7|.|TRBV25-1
TGTGCCAGCAGTGGCCAAAGGGGCGTAAGGTCCTACGAGCAGTACTTC
CASSGQRGVRSYEQYF
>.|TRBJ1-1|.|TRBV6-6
TGTGCCAGCAGCAACCCAGGGGAGGGTTATGAAGCTTTCTTT
CASSNPGEGYEAFF
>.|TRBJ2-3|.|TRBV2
TGTGCCAGCAGTGAGATTTCGGGAGTAGATACGCAGTATTTT
CASSEISGVDTQYF
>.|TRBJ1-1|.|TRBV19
TGTGCCAGTAGGGCAAACAGGGAGGGGGCTGAAGCTTTCTTT
CASRANREGAEAFF
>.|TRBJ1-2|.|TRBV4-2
TGTGCCAGCAGCCAAGATAGTTCCCGAAAATATGGCTACACCTTC
CASSQDSSRKYGYTF
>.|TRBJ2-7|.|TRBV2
TGTGCCAGCGGCCGGGAATCCTACGAGCAGTACTTC
CASGRESYEQYF
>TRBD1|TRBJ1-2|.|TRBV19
TGTGCCAGTAGTATGAGGCAGGGGGCACGAGGCTACACCTTC
CASSMRQGARGYTF
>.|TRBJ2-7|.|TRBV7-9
TGTGCCAGCAGCTTATCGGGCCAGGAACGCTCCTACGAGCAGTACTTC
CASSLSGQERSYEQYF
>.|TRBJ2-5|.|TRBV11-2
TGTGCCAGCAGCTTCGGGGAGACCCAGTACTTC
CASSFGETQYF
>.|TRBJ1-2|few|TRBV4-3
TGCGCCAGCAGGGGTTCGGGGCGCGGAGGCTACACCTTC
CASRGSGRGGYTF
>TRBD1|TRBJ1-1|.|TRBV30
TGTGCCTGGGGGCCCGGACAGGGTAGAATGAGCACTGAAGCTTTCTTT
CAWGPGQGRMSTEAFF
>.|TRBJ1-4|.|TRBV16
TGTGCCAGCAGCCAATCGGTAGGTTATACCGGACGAAGACTGTTTTTT
CASSQSVGYTGRRLFF
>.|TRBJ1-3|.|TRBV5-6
TGTGCCAGCAGCTCACTCGGGTCAGTTGCTCTTGGGGGAAACACCATATATTTT
CASSSLGSVALGGNTIYF
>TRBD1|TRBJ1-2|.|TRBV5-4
TGTGCCAGCAGCTTGGGACAGGGGGGAGGCTACACCTTC
CASSLGQGGGYTF
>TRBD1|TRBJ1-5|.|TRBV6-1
TGTGCCAGCAGTGACAGGGGGTATAGCAATCAGCCCCAGCATTTT
CASSDRGYSNQPQHF
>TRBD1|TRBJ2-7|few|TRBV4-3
TGCGCCAGCAGCCGAGGCGCCGGGACAGGGAACTACGAGCAGTACTTC
CASSRGAGTGNYEQYF
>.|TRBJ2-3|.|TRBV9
TGTGCCAGCAGCGTAGACGGTACTAGCACAGATACGCAGTATTTT
CASSVDGTSTDTQYF
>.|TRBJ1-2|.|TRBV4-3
TGCGCCAGCAGCCAAGCACGAGGGGTTTTCTATGGCTACACCTTC
CASSQARGVFYGYTF